This T cell receptor beta chain originates from a study of tissue T cells after allogeneic stem cell transplantation. Germline trimming cut 0 bases from V and 0 bases from J; bases unmatched to any gene: 4. The CDR3 has 17 amino acids. In germline, CDR1 is NSHNY, CDR2 SYGAGN. For this clone: Mouse gene names and germline throughout. The read ends 1 residue shy of where the CDR3 ends; the end is completed using the germline J gene.

TCRdb keeps only in-frame clones here, not all; method: immunoSEQ multiplex PCR. The sample records tens of thousands of clones, around 73% being singletons. V usage is TRBV13-1 and J usage is TRBJ2-5; TRBD1 matches 10 bases. This TCR came from a pool of C57BL/6 mice in good health. The sequencing input was sorted cells pooled from one or two spleens. CDR3 sequence reads: CASSDGDRGGNQDTQYF. The CDR3 DNA, read in part, is TGTGCCAGCAGTGATGGGGACAGGGGTGGTAACCAAGACACCCAGTAC.